This T cell receptor (beta chain) came from a study of blood T cell repertoires in COVID-19. Study-wide context: Acute and convalescent COVID-19 samples came from the United States, Italy and Spain. In each case, the material was cDNA or gDNA derived from T cells, B-cell-depleted T cells, or PBMCs.

The V gene lost 3 bases and the J gene lost 4 bases, with 15 bases spanning the gap. The CDR3 sequence is 15 residues long. Looked up from germline, CDR1 is MDHEN and CDR2 is SYDVKM. As handled by the study authors: Estimated nucleated cell counts came from reference gene primer amplification. Assay: immunoSEQ multiplex PCR; the TCRdb copy retains only in-frame clones and omits some. The V and J calls and clone size were taken over from that table, and D and trimming were inferred from the DNA. Altogether nearly 80,000 clones are present, 80% to 95% being singletons, with the ten largest covering 0.75% to 0.8%.

The receptor comes from a woman of 80 years or more with acute or convalescent COVID-19. The sample consisted of peripheral blood. The chain carries TRBV28 and TRBJ1-2; maybe TRBD1 (5 bases). The CDR3 coding sequence is TGTGCCAGCAGTTTCCCTCTCGACAGAGCCTATGGCTACACCTTC. It translates to CASSFPLDRAYGYTF.